Each of the 27 T cell receptor beta chains below was sequenced from the same sample in a study of control samples from healthy donors and cancer patients. Generated by immunoSEQ multiplex PCR, the TCRdb table keeps only in-frame clones and is missing some. The table lists 150,000 to 200,000 clones, 90% of them singletons. Sequenced: blood. The receptors come from a woman between 50 and 59 years old in good health.

This rearrangement joins TRBV5-3 to TRBJ2-2; the D gene is possibly TRBD2 (5 bases). TRBV5-3 is sorted into the ORF group, with uncertain function. V was pared by 5 bases and J by 7 bases, with 27 bases between. The CDR3 spans 18 residues. CDR3 amino acids: CARSTELFSGKWGGELFF. CDR3 DNA sequence: TGTGCCAGAAGTACCGAACTTTTTTCGGGGAAGTGGGGCGGGGAGCTGTTTTTT.

The chain has TRBV18 and TRBJ2-1; 12 bases align to TRBD2. This CDR3 is 16 amino acids long. The germline V gene encodes CDR1 KGHSH and CDR2 LQKENI. Losses at the gene ends were 3 bases for V and 7 bases for J; bases not matched to a gene: 7. The CDR3 region is CASSPPGLAGTNEQFF. In DNA form, the CDR3 reads TGTGCCAGCTCACCTCCCGGACTAGCGGGGACGAATGAGCAGTTCTTC. The entire variable domain, with the rest obtained from reference TRBV18 and TRBJ2-1, is as follows: NAGVMQNPRHLVRRRGQEARLRCSPMKGHSHVYWYRQLPEEGLKFMVYLQKENIIDESGMPKERFSAEFPKEGPSILRIQQVVRGDSAAYFCASSPPGLAGTNEQFFGPGTRLTVL.

This chain joins TRBV13 and TRBJ1-6; D remains ambiguous. The germline V gene encodes CDR1 PRHDT and CDR2 FYEKMQ (reference sequence). V dropped 4 bases and J dropped 1 base, with 14 bases sitting between them. The CDR3 totals 17 residues. CDR3 protein: CASSSLRPGSYNSPLHF. The CDR3 DNA reads as TGTGCCAGCAGCTCCCTTCGTCCAGGTTCCTATAATTCACCCCTCCACTTT.

The chain employs TRBV20-1 and TRBJ2-6; D is undetermined. Trimming shortened V by 3 bases and J by 0 bases, and 9 bases separated the two germline ends. This CDR3 has 15 amino acids. Germline lookup yields CDR1 DFQATT and CDR2 SNEGSKA (reference sequence). The DNA of the CDR3 is TGCAGTGCTAGTTATCTTGGCTCTGGGGCCAACGTCCTGACTTTC. Residues: CSASYLGSGANVLTF.

This clone showed up just a few times. The chain has TRBV6-5 and TRBJ2-7, with D perhaps matching TRBD1 (6 bases). V gave up 8 bases and J gave up 0 bases, with 14 bases separating them. The CDR3 length is 14 residues. Germline V lookup: CDR1 MNHEY, CDR2 SVGAGI. The CDR3 region is CASAAHRASYEQYF. DNA for the CDR3: TGTGCCAGCGCTGCCCACAGGGCCTCCTACGAGCAGTACTTC.

CDR3 loop: CASSIASGNTIYF. CDR3 nucleotides: TGTGCCAGTAGTATAGCCTCTGGAAACACCATATATTTT. The V call is TRBV19, the J call TRBJ1-3; D gene uncertain. Germline CDR1 LNHDA, CDR2 SQIVND (reference sequence). Trimming removed 1 base at V and 0 bases at J, with 1 base between. The CDR3 is made up of 13 amino acids.

The gene calls are TRBV15 and TRBJ1-4; D is undetermined. Trimming cost V 3 bases and J 4 bases, with 6 bases left between them. Germline CDR1 LNHNV, CDR2 YYDKDF (reference sequence). The CDR3 is 13 residues long. The chain's CDR3 is CATSSMINEKLFF. The DNA of the CDR3 is TGTGCCACCAGCAGTATGATTAATGAAAAACTGTTTTTT.

The chain carries TRBV6-5 and TRBJ1-2; D is possibly TRBD1 (5 bases). CDR1 and CDR2 from the germline V gene are MNHEY and SVGAGI. There are 15 residues in the CDR3. V was clipped by 0 bases and J by 7 bases, with 15 bases between them. In nucleotides, the CDR3 is TGTGCCAGCAGTTACTCGAGGAAAGGGACGGGTGGCTACACCTTC. This sequence encodes CASSYSRKGTGGYTF.

This clone was detected once. The genes are TRBV5-1 and TRBJ1-2; 7 bases are shared with TRBD1. The germline CDR1 and CDR2 sequences are SGHRS and YFSETQ. The CDR3 length is 15 residues. V lost 6 bases, J lost 2 bases, and 10 bases stayed unmatched. For the CDR3, the DNA is TGCGCCAGCAACCCCTGGGGGGACAGAAACTATGGCTACACCTTC. It translates to CASNPWGDRNYGYTF.

The J gene is TRBJ1-4, the V gene TRBV6-2 or TRBV6-3; the D is unclear. Trimming shortened V by 2 bases and J by 12 bases, and 13 bases separated the two germline ends. From germline, CDR1 is MNHEY and CDR2 SVGEGT. The CDR3 is 13 residues long. The chain's CDR3 is CASSYPGGLELFF. CDR3 DNA sequence: TGTGCCAGCAGTTACCCCGGTGGGTTAGAACTGTTTTTT.

V gene TRBV19 combines with J gene TRBJ2-5; 13 bases agree with TRBD2. The CDR3 length is 15 residues. Germline V gene data show CDR1 as LNHDA and CDR2 as SQIVND (reference sequence). J was trimmed by 5 bases and V by 3 bases; bases with no gene match: 3. Here the CDR3 DNA reads TGTGCCAGTAGTATCGCACTAGCGGGAGGGGAGACCCAGTACTTC. Its protein product is CASSIALAGGETQYF.

CDR3 in DNA: TGTGCCAGCAGCCACCGACAGGTACGGGGGTACGAGCAGTACTTC. Amino acid sequence: CASSHRQVRGYEQYF. The V and J genes are TRBV3-1 (or the pseudogene TRBV3-2) and TRBJ2-7, with D tentatively TRBD1 or TRBD2 (6 bases each). CDR3 length: 15 amino acids. In germline, CDR1 is LGHDT, CDR2 YNNKEL (reference sequence). V lost 3 bases and J 4 bases, leaving 16 bases between the germline ends.

V usage is TRBV19 and J usage is TRBJ2-1; 9 nucleotides align to TRBD2. The CDR3 has 17 amino acids. Germline CDR1 and CDR2: LNHDA and SQIVND (reference sequence). V dropped 0 bases and J dropped 4; count of bases not matched to a gene: 7. This CDR3 reads CASSIDIGGGAYNEQFF. The CDR3 coding sequence is TGTGCCAGTAGTATAGATATAGGCGGGGGGGCTTACAATGAGCAGTTCTTC.

The CDR3 protein is CASSSGLIENTEAFF. The CDR3 bases are TGTGCCAGCAGCTCGGGACTGATTGAGAACACTGAAGCTTTCTTT. V usage is TRBV7-2 and J usage is TRBJ1-1, with D possibly TRBD1 on 5 matching bases. CDR3 length: 15 amino acids. V was cut by 4 bases and J by 1 base, with 13 bases left in between. CDR1 and CDR2 from the germline V gene are SGHTA and FQGNSA. The full variable domain, rest sourced from reference TRBV7-2 and TRBJ1-1, is GAGVSQSPSNKVTEKGKDVELRCDPISGHTALYWYRQSLGQGLEFLIYFQGNSAPDKSGLPSDRFSAERTGGSVSTLTIQRTQQEDSAVYLCASSSGLIENTEAFFGQGTRLTVV.

The V call is TRBV6-6, the J call TRBJ1-3, with a weak D call TRBD1 (5 bases). V lost 3 bases to trimming and J lost 2 bases, with 11 bases between them. The CDR3 runs to 15 residues. CDR1 is MNHNY and CDR2 is SVGAGI in the germline V gene (reference sequence). The CDR3 loop reads CASSYPGTAGNTIYF. The CDR3 region has the DNA TGTGCCAGCAGTTATCCCGGGACCGCTGGAAACACCATATATTTT.

This chain uses TRBV30 with TRBJ1-2; D remains unclear. There are 11 residues in the CDR3. V lost 3 bases to trimming and J lost 4 bases, with 6 bases between them. Germline V CDR1 and CDR2: GTSNPN, SVGIG (reference sequence). In DNA form, the CDR3 reads TGTGCCTGGAGGTACTCCTATGGCTACACCTTC. It translates to CAWRYSYGYTF.

The chain uses TRBV7-6 and TRBJ2-7; 10 bases are shared with TRBD1. V lost 4 bases and J lost 7; bases outside the gene matches: 7. Per the germline V gene, CDR1 is SGHVS and CDR2 is FNYEAQ. The CDR3 consists of 14 residues. The CDR3 loop reads CASSSIRGQGEQYF. The CDR3 coding sequence is TGTGCCAGCAGCTCCATCCGGGGACAGGGGGAGCAGTACTTC. Filled out from reference TRBV7-6 and TRBJ2-7, the complete variable domain reads GAGVSQSPRYKVTKRGQDVALRCDPISGHVSLYWYRQALGQGPEFLTYFNYEAQQDKSGLPNDRFSAERPEGSISTLTIQRTEQRDSAMYRCASSSIRGQGEQYFGPGTRLTVT.

This clone was detected only a few times. This rearrangement joins TRBV9 to TRBJ2-7; 9 bases agree with TRBD2. The CDR3 is made up of 15 amino acids. Germline values: CDR1 SGDLS, CDR2 YYNGEE. V trimming: 0 bases; J trimming: 3 bases; junction bases outside the gene matches: 4. The CDR3 bases are TGTGCCAGCAGCGTAGGGGATAGCGGGAGCTACGAGCAGTACTTC. Its translation is CASSVGDSGSYEQYF.

V and J are TRBV2 and TRBJ2-7; 7 bases match TRBD1. With V trimmed by 6 bases and J by 9 bases, 8 bases remained unmatched. The CDR3 runs to 12 residues. Germline V lookup: CDR1 SNHLY, CDR2 FYNNEI. CDR3 coding DNA: TGTGCCAGCAGGCCTGGGACAGCTGGGCAGTACTTC. This encodes CASRPGTAGQYF. The full variable domain, in which reference TRBV2 and TRBJ2-7 provide the parts outside the CDR3, is EPEVTQTPSHQVTQMGQEVILRCVPISNHLYFYWYRQILGQKVEFLVSFYNNEISEKSEIFDDQFSVERPDGSNFTLKIRSTKLEDSAMYFCASRPGTAGQYFGPGTRLTVT.

The chain uses TRBV18 and TRBJ1-1; TRBD1 matches at 8 bases. V dropped 3 bases and J dropped 4; count of bases not matched to a gene: 7. Germline V lookup: CDR1 KGHSH, CDR2 LQKENI. The length of the CDR3 is 15 residues. Here the CDR3 DNA reads TGTGCCAGCTCACCCTCAGGGGGCGAGGTCACTGAAGCTTTCTTT. It codes for CASSPSGGEVTEAFF.

The CDR3 reads CASSREGVYGYTF. CDR3 nucleotides: TGTGCCAGCAGTAGGGAGGGGGTCTATGGCTACACCTTC. The V call is TRBV28, the J call TRBJ1-2, with D possibly TRBD1 on 6 matching bases. Trimming removed 5 bases from V and 4 bases from J, with 11 bases in between. Per germline, CDR1 MDHEN and CDR2 SYDVKM. This CDR3 has 13 amino acids.

The chain recombines TRBV7-6 with TRBJ2-7, with TRBD1 matching 10 bases. Trimming took 1 base from V and 7 from J; bases not matched to a gene: 7. CDR1 is SGHVS, CDR2 FNYEAQ, per germline. The CDR3 length is 15 residues. The CDR3: CASSLVGQGSQEQYF. In nucleotides, the CDR3 is TGTGCCAGCAGCTTAGTGGGACAGGGGTCTCAGGAGCAGTACTTC.

The J gene is TRBJ1-3, the V gene TRBV28; unclear D gene. Trimming shortened V by 6 bases and J by 4 bases, and 7 bases separated the two germline ends. This CDR3 has 12 amino acids. Germline V gene lookup returns CDR1 MDHEN and CDR2 SYDVKM. Written as DNA, the CDR3 is TGTGCCAGCAGCGTCCCGGGAAACACCATATATTTT. This translates into CASSVPGNTIYF.

The rearrangement uses TRBV4-1 and TRBJ2-7, with D unclear. There are 14 residues in the CDR3. Germline CDR1 is MGHRA and CDR2 is YSYEKL. V was cut by 4 bases and J by 2 bases, with 12 bases left in between. The CDR3 DNA reads TGCGCCAGCAGCCCCGGAAACACAGCCTACGAGCAGTACTTC. Its translation: CASSPGNTAYEQYF.

This chain uses TRBV19 with TRBJ2-4; D unresolved. Trimming stripped 4 bases from V and 8 bases from J, with 6 bases between. Germline loops: CDR1 LNHDA, CDR2 SQIVND (reference sequence). CDR3 length: 11 amino acids. The CDR3: CASSTEDIQYF. CDR3 DNA sequence: TGTGCCAGTAGTACCGAGGACATTCAGTACTTC.

The chain is built from TRBV3-1 (or the pseudogene TRBV3-2) and TRBJ2-3; 16 bases agree with TRBD2. V lost 4 bases to trimming and J lost 4 bases; unmatched junction nucleotides: 5. CDR3 length equals 17 residues. The germline CDR1 and CDR2 sequences are LGHDT and YNNKEL (reference sequence). This CDR3 is CASSPGTSGGASDTQYF. The DNA of the CDR3 is TGTGCCAGCAGCCCGGGGACTAGCGGGGGGGCCTCAGATACGCAGTATTTT.

The chain uses TRBV9 and TRBJ2-3; D gene uncertain. Germline V lookup: CDR1 SGDLS, CDR2 YYNGEE. The V end was cut by 3 bases, the J end by 1 base, with 6 bases between. This CDR3 is 13 amino acids long. The CDR3 nucleotides are TGTGCCAGCAGCGGGGGTGGCACAGATACGCAGTATTTT. Its translation: CASSGGGTDTQYF. The full variable domain, completed using reference TRBV9 and TRBJ2-3, is DSGVTQTPKHLITATGQRVTLRCSPRSGDLSVYWYQQSLDQGLQFLIQYYNGEERAKGNILERFSAQQFPDLHSELNLSSLELGDSALYFCASSGGGTDTQYFGPGTRLTVL.